These 6 T cell receptor beta chains share one sample of origin, sequenced in a study of OX40 agonist ivuxolimab in advanced cancers. The table came from immunoSEQ multiplex PCR; TCRdb's copy has only in-frame clones and leaves some out. The table has roughly 62,000 clones, roughly nine tenths seen once. This specimen was CD4+ or CD8+ T cells sorted from blood, taken in a trial of the OX40 agonist ivuxolimab. These receptors were obtained from an adult with an advanced solid tumor such as melanoma, head and neck, liver or kidney cancer.

The chain recombines TRBV5-4 with TRBJ2-5; 9 bases align to TRBD2. Germline V gene sequence: CDR1 SGHNT, CDR2 YYREEE (reference sequence). V lost 4 bases, J lost 4 bases, and 8 bases stayed unmatched. This CDR3 contains 15 residues. CDR3 in amino acids: CASSPSGTSRETQYF. CDR3 DNA sequence: TGTGCCAGCAGCCCTAGCGGGACAAGCCGAGAGACCCAGTACTTC.

Written as DNA, the CDR3 is TGTGCCAGCAGTTACTCGGGGGGCCGCACAGATACGCAGTATTTT. Protein sequence: CASSYSGGRTDTQYF. V and J are TRBV6-6 and TRBJ2-3; D possibly matches TRBD1 or TRBD2 (6 bases each). The CDR3 consists of 15 residues. V lost 0 bases to trimming and J lost 1 base, with 8 bases between them. Germline CDR1 reads MNHNY; CDR2 reads SVGAGI (reference sequence).

The chain carries TRBV15 and TRBJ1-4; D may be TRBD1 (6 bases). CDR3 length: 18 amino acids. Germline V gives CDR1 LNHNV, CDR2 YYDKDF (reference sequence). V shed 5 bases and J shed 3 bases, with 22 bases lying between them. The CDR3 reads CATSPLWGGAVANEKLFF. CDR3 coding DNA: TGTGCCACCAGCCCACTGTGGGGGGGGGCAGTTGCTAATGAAAAACTGTTTTTT.

This clone was detected only once. This chain links TRBV4-1 with TRBJ2-3; 10 bases line up with TRBD2. CDR1 MGHRA and CDR2 YSYEKL come from the germline V gene. This CDR3 contains 17 residues. The V and J ends lost 3 bases and 7 bases, in that order; junction bases with no gene match: 13. In nucleotides, the CDR3 is TGCGCCAGCAGCCAGGAACTAGCGGGGACTATACTGTATACGCAGTATTTT. As protein: CASSQELAGTILYTQYF.

The CDR3 sequence: CASSLDSLRYNEQFF. As DNA, the CDR3 is TGTGCCAGCAGCCTCGACAGTCTGCGATACAATGAGCAGTTCTTC. V usage is TRBV7-8 and J usage is TRBJ2-1; TRBD1 might be the D (5 bases). Germline V gene data show CDR1 as SGHVS and CDR2 as FQNEAQ. Trimming removed 5 bases from V and 4 bases from J, with 15 bases in between. This CDR3 comprises 15 residues.

The chain joins TRBV6-5 to TRBJ1-1, with D hard to call. Trimming pared 6 bases from V and 1 base from J, leaving 6 bases between. This CDR3 spans 12 amino acids. CDR1 MNHEY and CDR2 SVGAGI come from the germline V gene. CDR3 sequence: CASSYKNTEAFF. The DNA of the CDR3 is TGTGCCAGCAGCTACAAGAACACTGAAGCTTTCTTT.